This TCR beta chain was found in a study of CD8+ T cells in alopecia areata. Treatment in this sample: oral pan-JAK inhibitor, 5-10 mg twice daily. About this clone itself: The target antigen is unknown.

As the sequencing template, cDNA was produced by extracting RNA and reverse transcribing it. Clones were sequenced by immunoSEQ multiplex PCR, and TCRdb holds only the in-frame ones, with some missing. Of some 190,000 clones listed, about 51% were seen once; the top ten hold around 10%. The ends were cut back, 2 bases at V and 4 bases at J, with 8 bases in the middle. Germline V CDR1 and CDR2: MNHEY, SMNVEV (reference sequence). This CDR3 region has 13 residues. General observations from the study: Tofacitinib significantly reduced both scalp clonality and expanded CD8+ clones among the top 100. Shared TCR sequences were less clear between patients than in mice, possibly partly from HLA diversity. Persistence in scalp and blood during tofacitinib was observed for many expanded lesional clones.

The origin of this receptor is a human donor with alopecia areata. Sequencing was performed on CD8+ T cells sorted from blood, taken at approximately week 51, from a patient treated with tofacitinib. This chain connects TRBV27 to TRBJ1-2; D might be TRBD1 (5 bases). The CDR3 loop reads CASSLTGFYGYTF. Written as DNA, the CDR3 is TGTGCCAGCAGTTTAACAGGCTTCTATGGCTACACCTTC.